The 5 T cell receptor beta chains reported below all come from one sample, sequenced in a study of monozygotic twins with inflammatory bowel disease. Following a re-call of the 5' RACE reads, TCRdb has one entry per CDR3 protein and lacks DNA. The sample's table shows approximately 330,000 distinct CDR3 sequences. Material: blood. Every receptor here comes from a human donor with ulcerative colitis or Crohn's disease, or a healthy co-twin of an affected twin (not recorded which).

The chain has TRBV29-1 and TRBJ2-7; TCRdb's D call of TRBD1 is untestable without DNA. This CDR3 comprises 14 residues. Germline V gene data show CDR1 as SQVTM and CDR2 as ANQGSEA. The CDR3 sequence: CSVLIVRGTYEQYF.

This chain links TRBV20-1 with TRBJ2-1; TCRdb's D call of TRBD1 is untestable without DNA. Germline values: CDR1 DFQATT, CDR2 SNEGSKA (reference sequence). This CDR3 is built from 15 residues. The CDR3 region is CSAMPSRRSYNEQFF.

The chain combines TRBV27 with TRBJ2-7; the D call from TCRdb, TRBD2, cannot be confirmed without DNA. The germline gives CDR1 MNHEY, CDR2 SMNVEV (reference sequence). The length of the CDR3 is 17 residues. CDR3 in amino acids: CASSPATIRRALYEQYF.

V and J are TRBV18 and TRBJ2-3. The CDR3 spans 14 residues. Germline V gene sequence: CDR1 KGHSH, CDR2 LQKENI. The CDR3 here is CASSPVAVVDTQYF.

This chain uses TRBV5-1 with TRBJ2-3. Per germline, CDR1 SGHRS and CDR2 YFSETQ. This CDR3 contains 15 residues. The CDR3 sequence is CASSLIERFTDTQYF.